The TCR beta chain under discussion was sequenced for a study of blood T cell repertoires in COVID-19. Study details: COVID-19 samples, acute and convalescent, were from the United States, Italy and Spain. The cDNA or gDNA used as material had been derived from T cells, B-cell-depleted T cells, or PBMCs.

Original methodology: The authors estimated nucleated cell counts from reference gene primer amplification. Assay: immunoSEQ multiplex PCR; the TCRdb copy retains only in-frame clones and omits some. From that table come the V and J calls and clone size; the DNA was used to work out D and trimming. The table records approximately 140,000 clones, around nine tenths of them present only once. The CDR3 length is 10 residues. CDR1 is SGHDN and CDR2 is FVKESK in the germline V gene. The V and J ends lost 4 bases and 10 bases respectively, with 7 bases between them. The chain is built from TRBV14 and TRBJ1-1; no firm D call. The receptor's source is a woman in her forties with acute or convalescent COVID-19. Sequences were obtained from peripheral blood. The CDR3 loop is CASSLLIAFF. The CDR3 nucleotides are TGTGCCAGCAGCCTCTTAATAGCTTTCTTT.